This passage covers 21 T cell receptor beta chains from one sample sequenced in a study of tumor-infiltrating lymphocytes in primary liver carcinoma listed by TCRdb under 2017. TCRdb lists the instrument as Illumina HiSeq 2500. TCRbeta-specific cDNA was reverse-transcribed from about 0.45 ug total RNA using a constant-region primer and ProtoScript II reverse transcriptase. The TCRbeta libraries were prepared through three rounds of nested multiplex PCR following a slightly modified ARM-PCR procedure. The first two PCR rounds used multiplex TRBV1-TRBV30 forward primers with a Cbeta reverse primer, each for 10 cycles. The public reads were reprocessed in TCRdb via fastp at Q25 and MiXCR, keeping in-frame beta chains. Under each unique CDR3 protein, matching rows form one entry showing the most common genes and DNA. This sample gives around 330,000 distinct CDR3 sequences in total; over 55% of them show up just once. Roughly 8.6% of the sample belongs to the ten largest clones.

TRIzol reagent was used to extract blood RNA from unsorted whole blood, while the DNeasy Blood & Tissue kit provided the germline DNA. Input material: peripheral blood. These receptors were obtained from a man aged 40-49 years with primary liver carcinoma and hepatitis B virus infection.

Regarding this clonotype: At one end, the junction sequence differs from germline, possibly due to a read error. The V and J genes are TRBV11-1 and TRBJ1-6; D may be TRBD1 (5 bases). The length of the CDR3 is 13 residues. CDR1 is SGHAT, CDR2 FQDESV, per germline (reference sequence). Here the CDR3 reads CISSRTLVSPLHF. CDR3 bases: TGTATCAGCAGCCGGACACTGGTTTCACCCCTCCATTTT.

Details on this clonotype: It is likely a read error, because the conserved phenylalanine at the end of the CDR3 is missing. V gene TRBV4-2 combines with J gene TRBJ2-6; no clear D gene. The length of the CDR3 is 18 residues. The germline V gene encodes CDR1 LGHNA and CDR2 YNFKEQ. V was shortened by 2 bases and J by 2 bases, with 16 bases between the two germline ends. CDR3 sequence reads: CASSQTSGGVAGANVLTL. CDR3 nucleotide sequence: TGTGCCAGCAGCCAAACCTCTGGCGGTGTGGCTGGGGCCAACGTCCTGACTCTC.

This chain joins TRBV11-3 and TRBJ2-2; possibly TRBD2 for D (6 bases). The V and J ends lost 4 bases and 6 bases respectively, with 15 bases between them. The CDR3 covers 15 residues. The germline CDR1 and CDR2 sequences are SGHNT and YENEEA. CDR3 sequence: CASSSSGTGAGELFF. The CDR3 DNA follows: TGTGCCAGCAGCTCTTCCGGGACGGGGGCCGGGGAGCTGTTTTTT.

The V and J genes are TRBV14 and TRBJ2-1; 8 bases are shared with TRBD1. With V trimmed by 0 bases and J by 8 bases, 6 bases remained unmatched. Per germline, CDR1 SGHDN and CDR2 FVKESK. The CDR3 has 15 residues. CDR3: CASSQDRGLRDEQFF. In nucleotides, the CDR3 is TGTGCCAGCAGCCAAGACAGGGGGCTGAGGGATGAGCAGTTCTTC. Together with reference TRBV14 and TRBJ2-1, the CDR3 gives the full variable domain: EAGVTQFPSHSVIEKGQTVTLRCDPISGHDNLYWYRRVMGKEIKFLLHFVKESKQDESGMPNNRFLAERTGGTYSTLKVQPAELEDSGVYFCASSQDRGLRDEQFFGPGTRLTVL.

Comment on this clonotype: A much larger clone is a single base away; this may be a read error. Since no conserved phenylalanine or tryptophan closes the CDR3, a read error is the likely cause. The chain combines TRBV6-2 or TRBV6-3 with TRBJ2-7; 7 positions match TRBD1. Germline trimming cut 8 bases from V and 4 bases from J; bases unmatched to any gene: 11. The CDR3 is 14 amino acids. The germline gives CDR1 MNHEY, CDR2 SVGEGT. The CDR3 here is CASSPDRVKYEQYL. In DNA, the CDR3 is TGTGCCAGCTCACCCGACAGGGTGAAATACGAGCAGTACCTC.

As concerns this clonotype: Since a much larger clone is just one base distant, this may be a read error. This chain links TRBV4-3 with TRBJ1-2, with D perhaps TRBD1 (6 bases). V lost 4 bases and J 7 bases, leaving 16 bases between the germline ends. From germline, CDR1 is LGHNA and CDR2 YSLEER. This CDR3 is 14 amino acids long. CDR3: CASSPTQGSSGYTF. In DNA, the CDR3 is TGCGCCAGCAGCCCCACACAGGGTTCTAGTGGCTACACCTTC.

Worth noting for this clonotype: A much larger clone differs from this one at a single base, so this may be a read error. CDR3 sequence: CASSLGGSRQATVSF. As DNA, the CDR3 is TGTGCCAGCAGTCTGGGAGGATCAAGACAGGCCACAGTCTCCTTC. The chain recombines TRBV28 with TRBJ2-5, with D possibly being TRBD1 or TRBD2 (6 bases each). Germline assignment: CDR1 MDHEN and CDR2 SYDVKM. The CDR3 has 15 residues.

J is TRBJ2-7 and V is TRBV11-1; D is undetermined. CDR3 length: 12 residues. Trimming stripped 2 bases from V and 3 bases from J, with 5 bases between. Germline V gene lookup returns CDR1 SGHAT and CDR2 FQDESV (reference sequence). CDR3 in amino acids: CASSLSNYEQYF. The DNA for the CDR3 is TGTGCCAGCAGCTTAAGCAACTACGAGCAGTACTTC.

This clonotype was observed a few times. This chain connects TRBV30 to TRBJ2-3, with 10 bases matching TRBD2. V trimming: 0 bases; J trimming: 3 bases; junction bases outside the gene matches: 3. The CDR3 is 15 amino acids. The V gene's germline CDR1 is GTSNPN and CDR2 SVGIG (reference sequence). This chain's CDR3 is CAWSVPSGRTDTQYF. The DNA for the CDR3 is TGTGCCTGGAGTGTACCTAGCGGGAGAACAGATACGCAGTATTTT.

As concerns this clonotype: A clone one base away is much larger, so this may be a read error. This chain links TRBV6-6 with TRBJ1-5; unclear D gene. CDR3 size: 15 residues. The germline gives CDR1 MNHNY, CDR2 SVGAGI (reference sequence). V lost 2 bases and J 6 bases, leaving 14 bases between the germline ends. CDR3 amino acids: CASSYGRAAGQPQHF. The CDR3 DNA sequence: TGTGCCAGCAGTTACGGAAGAGCCGCCGGTCAGCCCCAGCATTTT.

The chain carries TRBV5-4 and TRBJ1-1, with TRBD1 matching over 9 bases. With V trimmed by 4 bases and J by 9 bases, 10 bases remained unmatched. The CDR3 loop spans 14 amino acids. Germline loops: CDR1 SGHNT, CDR2 YYREEE (reference sequence). The DNA for the CDR3 is TGTGCCAGCAGCAACGCGGGACAGGGACGACAAGCTTTCTTT. It yields the protein CASSNAGQGRQAFF.

About this clonotype itself: This may be a read error, as it is one base from a much larger clone. The DNA of the CDR3 is TGTGACAGTCGCCGCGCGGGTTCTTATAGCAATCAGCCCCAGCATTTT. This encodes CDSRRAGSYSNQPQHF. The chain has TRBV6-5 and TRBJ1-5; no firm D call. The CDR3 is 16 residues long. Germline V gene lookup returns CDR1 MNHEY and CDR2 SVGAGI.

A word on this clonotype: A much larger clone sits a single nucleotide away, making a read error possible. The J gene is TRBJ1-5, the V gene TRBV6-5, with a weak D call TRBD1 (6 bases). The V end lost 2 bases, the J end lost 6 bases, and 8 bases lay between the germline ends. Germline assignment: CDR1 MNHEY and CDR2 SVGAGI. The CDR3 runs to 13 residues. The CDR3 nucleotides read TGTGCCAGCAGTTACGGGGGCACTCAGCCCCAGCATTTT. It translates to CASSYGGTQPQHF.

Worth noting for this clonotype: A much larger clone lies one base from this, so it may be a read error. The CDR3 end shows no conserved phenylalanine or tryptophan, and so a read error is likely. The genes are TRBV6-6 and TRBJ2-1, with 13 bases that match TRBD2. There are 15 residues in the CDR3. Germline lookup yields CDR1 MNHNY and CDR2 SVGAGI (reference sequence). V lost 6 bases, J lost 7 bases, and 6 bases stayed unmatched. The CDR3 DNA reads TGTGCCAGCAGCGCGGGACTAGCGGGGTCTAATGAGCAGTTCTTA. It is translated as CASSAGLAGSNEQFL.

The chain couples TRBV12-3 or TRBV12-4 to TRBJ1-1; maybe TRBD1 (5 bases). The ends were cut back, 3 bases at V and 10 bases at J, with 15 bases in the middle. CDR3 length: 13 residues. CDR3 loop: CASSLKLGRIAFF. The CDR3 DNA reads TGTGCCAGCAGTTTGAAACTGGGGCGGATAGCTTTCTTT.

In the case of this clonotype: One end of the junction fails to match germline, which may point to a read error. V usage is TRBV4-1 and J usage is TRBJ2-7; possible D gene TRBD2, 6 bases. The CDR3 spans 16 residues. Germline values: CDR1 MGHRA, CDR2 YSYEKL. CDR3 region: CATSQDRGSSDHEQYF. DNA of the CDR3: TGCGCCACCAGCCAAGATAGAGGTTCTAGCGACCACGAGCAGTACTTC.

This clonotype was counted a few times. The rearrangement uses TRBV28 and TRBJ1-2; D may be TRBD1 (6 bases). Trimming left V 5 bases short and J 4 bases short, with 14 bases between. The CDR3 spans 14 residues. Germline CDR1 reads MDHEN; CDR2 reads SYDVKM. CDR3 residues: CASSPRAGAYGYTF. CDR3 coding DNA: TGTGCCAGCAGTCCCAGGGCAGGGGCCTATGGCTACACCTTC.

This clonotype was seen repeatedly, ten times or more. The genes are TRBV11-2 and TRBJ1-1; D is possibly TRBD1 (6 bases). Germline V gene data show CDR1 as SGHAT and CDR2 as FQNNGV. V dropped 5 bases and J dropped 1 base, with 11 bases sitting between them. The CDR3 has 14 residues. CDR3 nucleotide sequence: TGTGCCAGCAGCACCCGGACAGCGAACACTGAAGCTTTCTTT. Protein: CASSTRTANTEAFF.

As regards this clonotype: Given a much more abundant clone one base away, this may be a read error. The CDR3 is CANSLDSGRFF. The CDR3 nucleotides are TGTGCCAACAGTTTGGACTCGGGGCGGTTCTTC. The chain combines TRBV6-6 with TRBJ2-1; D possibly matches TRBD1 or TRBD2 (5 bases each). Per the germline V gene, CDR1 is MNHNY and CDR2 is SVGAGI (reference sequence). CDR3 size: 11 residues.

The chain uses TRBV11-2 and TRBJ2-3; no firm D call. Germline CDR1 and CDR2: SGHAT and FQNNGV. V gave up 4 bases and J gave up 6 bases, with 11 bases separating them. The CDR3 extends over 13 amino acids. The CDR3 region is CASSSRCGDTQYF. For the CDR3, the DNA is TGTGCCAGCAGCTCCCGGTGTGGGGATACGCAGTATTTT.

This clonotype was seen only a few times. A much larger clone sits a single nucleotide away, making a read error possible. This rearrangement joins TRBV29-1 to TRBJ1-5; D is uncertain. The CDR3 sequence is 11 residues long. Germline V gene lookup returns CDR1 SQVTM and CDR2 ANQGSEA. The CDR3: CSVEGNQPRHF. The CDR3 bases are TGCAGCGTTGAGGGGAATCAGCCCCGGCATTTT.